A selection of T cell receptor beta chains follows, all from one sample in a study of blood T cell repertoires in COVID-19. Sequenced by immunoSEQ multiplex PCR; TCRdb stores in-frame clones only, minus some. The sample lists roughly 200,000 clones; 85% were seen once. The sample comprised peripheral blood. These receptors were taken from a person between 65 and 79 years old with COVID-19, enrolled during active disease. Each CDR3 is given with its conserved first and last residue.

v_gene	j_gene	CDR3aa
TRBV28	TRBJ2-3	CASTSSGRPDTQYF
TRBV28	TRBJ2-7	CASRTILGLAQSYEQYF
TRBV7-2	TRBJ2-7	CASSNKIAGGPFYEQYF
TRBV5-3	TRBJ2-3	CARSWVGLATDTQYF
TRBV27	TRBJ2-5	CASSLQIQETQYF
TRBV7-9	TRBJ1-2	CASSPGGQIAYGYTF
TRBV11-2	TRBJ2-2	CASSLHQGGTGELFF
TRBV7-9	TRBJ1-6	CASSPEGGFHSPLHF
TRBV6-1	TRBJ1-2	CASSAGTGANGHYGYTF
TRBV10-1	TRBJ2-7	CASSAGQNSDYEQYF
TRBV6-5	TRBJ1-5	CASSRTGGLQPQHF
TRBV27	TRBJ2-5	CASSSLFAGEGETQYF
TRBV19	TRBJ1-6	CASSYRSDNSPLHF
TRBV9	TRBJ1-2	CASSVGTGLSGYTF
TRBV5-5	TRBJ2-7	CASSLGDSRKEYEQYF
TRBV5-5	TRBJ1-5	CASSLTGDQPQHF
TRBV5-4	TRBJ1-1	CASSPGVNTEAFF
TRBV2	TRBJ2-7	CASRTGGGHYEQYF
TRBV5-1	TRBJ2-2	CASKGRQGADGELFF
TRBV10-3	TRBJ2-1	CAISPHVGEQFF
TRBV20-1	TRBJ2-7	CSASGESGYEQYF
TRBV6-4	TRBJ2-4	CASRRGTGGSKNIQYF
TRBV20-1	TRBJ1-2	CSASLSALGDGYTF
TRBV4-3	TRBJ2-2	CASSVGVAGNTGELFF
TRBV9	TRBJ2-5	CASSDPNTGLETQYF
TRBV5-6	TRBJ2-7	CASSQGTTYEQYF
TRBV2	TRBJ2-5	CASSVHRLPDQETQYF
TRBV4-3	TRBJ2-3	CASSQGTSGAGTGPGTQYF
TRBV7-9	TRBJ2-5	CASSLRTGNQETQYF
TRBV19	TRBJ1-5	CASSIGTGGGQPQHF
TRBV6-1	TRBJ2-7	CASSEAAVAVYEQYF
TRBV28	TRBJ1-2	CASSLPAGYGYTF
TRBV5-8	TRBJ2-1	CASSAALLVSTGNEQFF
TRBV28	TRBJ1-4	CASRYSGGVNEKLFF
TRBV7-3	TRBJ2-1	CASSAAGLAAYNEQFF
TRBV29-1	TRBJ1-1	CSADTMNTEAFF
TRBV18	TRBJ1-1	CASSPFGGQGNTEAFF
TRBV6-2/TRBV6-3	TRBJ1-5	CASSAPRDRVRNQPQHF
TRBV5-6	TRBJ2-7	CASKLGHEQYF
TRBV3-1/TRBV3-2	TRBJ2-1	CASSHPRAGPYNEQFF
TRBV29-1	TRBJ1-1	CSVAPQFEAFF
TRBV7-2	TRBJ2-4	CASSLGSRANIQYF
TRBV28	TRBJ1-5	CASQGVQPQHF
TRBV28	TRBJ1-1	CASSPGMRTEAFF
TRBV5-4	TRBJ2-2	CASSLGLNTGELFF
TRBV12-5	TRBJ2-3	CASGPNTDTQYF
TRBV14	TRBJ1-4	CASSQIDSATNEKLFF
TRBV11-1	TRBJ2-7	CASSLGLSQGEQYF
TRBV12-3/TRBV12-4	TRBJ2-7	CASRRFVGEQYF
TRBV29-1	TRBJ1-2	CSVRDRATPDGYTF
TRBV5-1	TRBJ2-6	CASSFPLVSGANVLTF
TRBV27	TRBJ1-6	CASSLSLGVLSSPLHF